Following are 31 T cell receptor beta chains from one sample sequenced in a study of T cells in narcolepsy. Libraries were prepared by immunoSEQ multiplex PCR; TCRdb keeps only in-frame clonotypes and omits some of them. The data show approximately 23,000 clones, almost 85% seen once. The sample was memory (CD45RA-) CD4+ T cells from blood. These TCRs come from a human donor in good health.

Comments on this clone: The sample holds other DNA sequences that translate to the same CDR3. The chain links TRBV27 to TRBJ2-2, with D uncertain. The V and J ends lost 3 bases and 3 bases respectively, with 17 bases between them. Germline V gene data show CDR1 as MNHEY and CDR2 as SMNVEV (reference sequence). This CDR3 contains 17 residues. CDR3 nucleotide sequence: TGTGCCAGCAGTTTCGGCAGCCTGATTGGGGACACCGGGGAGCTGTTTTTT. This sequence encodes CASSFGSLIGDTGELFF.

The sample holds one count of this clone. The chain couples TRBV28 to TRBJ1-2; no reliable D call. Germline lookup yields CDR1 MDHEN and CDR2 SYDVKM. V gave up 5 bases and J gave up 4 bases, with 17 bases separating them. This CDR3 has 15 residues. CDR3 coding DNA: TGTGCCAGCAGTCAACCGGACGGGCCCGGCTATGGCTACACCTTC. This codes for CASSQPDGPGYGYTF.

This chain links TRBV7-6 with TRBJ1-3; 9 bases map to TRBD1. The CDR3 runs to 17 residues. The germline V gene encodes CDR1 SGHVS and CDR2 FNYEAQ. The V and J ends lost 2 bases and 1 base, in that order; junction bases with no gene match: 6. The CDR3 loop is CASSLTGTGRSGNTIYF. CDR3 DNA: TGTGCCAGCAGCTTAACCGGGACAGGGAGATCTGGAAACACCATATATTTT.

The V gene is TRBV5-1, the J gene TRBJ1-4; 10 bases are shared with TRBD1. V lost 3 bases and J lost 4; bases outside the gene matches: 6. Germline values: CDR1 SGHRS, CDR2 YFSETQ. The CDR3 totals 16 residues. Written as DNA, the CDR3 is TGCGCCAGCAGCTGGGGACAGGGGCCGGGTAATGAAAAACTGTTTTTT. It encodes CASSWGQGPGNEKLFF.

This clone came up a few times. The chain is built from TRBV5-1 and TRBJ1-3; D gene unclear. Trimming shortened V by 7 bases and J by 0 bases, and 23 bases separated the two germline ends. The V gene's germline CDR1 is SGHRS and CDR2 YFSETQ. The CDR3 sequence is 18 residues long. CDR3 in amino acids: CASSSGYPLESSGNTIYF. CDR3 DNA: TGCGCCAGCTCCTCTGGGTACCCCTTAGAGAGCTCTGGAAACACCATATATTTT. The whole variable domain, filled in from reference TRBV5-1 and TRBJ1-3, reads KAGVTQTPRYLIKTRGQQVTLSCSPISGHRSVSWYQQTPGQGLQFLFEYFSETQRNKGNFPGRFSGRQFSNSRSEMNVSTLELGDSALYLCASSSGYPLESSGNTIYFGEGSWLTVV.

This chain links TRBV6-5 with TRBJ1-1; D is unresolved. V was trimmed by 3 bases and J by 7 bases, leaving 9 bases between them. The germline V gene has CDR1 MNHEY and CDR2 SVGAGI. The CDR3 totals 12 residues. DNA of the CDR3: TGTGCCAGCAGTTATCTCTCGGTTGAAGCTTTCTTT. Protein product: CASSYLSVEAFF.

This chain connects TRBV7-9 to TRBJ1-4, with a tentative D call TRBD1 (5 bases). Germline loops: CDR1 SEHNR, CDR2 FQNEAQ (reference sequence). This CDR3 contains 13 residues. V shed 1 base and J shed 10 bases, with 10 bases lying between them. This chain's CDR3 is CASSLDLRGKLFF. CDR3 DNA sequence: TGTGCCAGCAGCTTAGACTTAAGGGGAAAACTGTTTTTT.

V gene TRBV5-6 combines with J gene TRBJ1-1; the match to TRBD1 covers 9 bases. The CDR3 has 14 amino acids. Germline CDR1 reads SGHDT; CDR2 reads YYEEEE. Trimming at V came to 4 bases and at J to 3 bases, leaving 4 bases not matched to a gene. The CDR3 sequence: CASSRRDRDTEAFF. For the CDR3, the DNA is TGTGCCAGCAGCAGGAGGGACAGGGACACTGAAGCTTTCTTT.

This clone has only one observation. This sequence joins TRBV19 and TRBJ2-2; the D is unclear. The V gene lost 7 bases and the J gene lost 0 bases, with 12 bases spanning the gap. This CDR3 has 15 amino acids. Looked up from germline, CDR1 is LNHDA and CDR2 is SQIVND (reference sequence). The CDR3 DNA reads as TGTGCCAGTACCCCGGACCTTCCGAACACCGGGGAGCTGTTTTTT. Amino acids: CASTPDLPNTGELFF.

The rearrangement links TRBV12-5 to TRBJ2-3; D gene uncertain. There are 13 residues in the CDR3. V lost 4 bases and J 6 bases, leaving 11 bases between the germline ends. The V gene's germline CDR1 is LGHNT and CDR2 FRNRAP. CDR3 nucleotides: TGTGCTAGTGGTTCCGCCTCAGTTGATACGCAGTATTTT. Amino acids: CASGSASVDTQYF.

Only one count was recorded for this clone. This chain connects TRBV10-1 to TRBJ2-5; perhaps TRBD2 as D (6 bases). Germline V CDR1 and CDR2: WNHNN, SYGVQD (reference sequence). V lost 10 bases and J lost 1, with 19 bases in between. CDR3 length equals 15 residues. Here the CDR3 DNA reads TGCGCCACCCCTGGGGAGGAGACTTTCCAAGAGACCCAGTACTTC. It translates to CATPGEETFQETQYF.

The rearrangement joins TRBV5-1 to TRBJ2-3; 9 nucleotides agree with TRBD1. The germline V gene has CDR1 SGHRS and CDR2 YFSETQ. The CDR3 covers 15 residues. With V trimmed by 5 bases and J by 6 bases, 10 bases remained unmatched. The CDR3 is CASRGRATGGDTQYF. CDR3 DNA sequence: TGCGCCAGCAGGGGGCGTGCGACAGGGGGGGATACGCAGTATTTT.

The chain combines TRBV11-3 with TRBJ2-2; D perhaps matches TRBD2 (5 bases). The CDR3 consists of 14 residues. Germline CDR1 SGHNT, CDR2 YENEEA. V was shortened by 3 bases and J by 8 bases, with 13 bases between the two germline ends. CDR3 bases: TGTGCCAGCAGCTTTCACGGGAAAAGAGGGGAGCTGTTTTTT. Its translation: CASSFHGKRGELFF.

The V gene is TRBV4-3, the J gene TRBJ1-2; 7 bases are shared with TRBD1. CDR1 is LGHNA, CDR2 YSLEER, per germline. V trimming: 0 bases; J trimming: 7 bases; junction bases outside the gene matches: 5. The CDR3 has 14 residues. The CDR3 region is CASSQDWQGGGYTF. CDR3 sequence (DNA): TGCGCCAGCAGCCAAGATTGGCAGGGGGGTGGCTACACCTTC.

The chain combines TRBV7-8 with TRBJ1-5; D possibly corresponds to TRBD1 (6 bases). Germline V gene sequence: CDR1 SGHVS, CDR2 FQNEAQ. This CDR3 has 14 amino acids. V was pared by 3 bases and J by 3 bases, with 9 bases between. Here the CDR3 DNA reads TGTGCCAGCAGCTTTCCAGGGGTCAATCAGCCCCAGCATTTT. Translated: CASSFPGVNQPQHF.

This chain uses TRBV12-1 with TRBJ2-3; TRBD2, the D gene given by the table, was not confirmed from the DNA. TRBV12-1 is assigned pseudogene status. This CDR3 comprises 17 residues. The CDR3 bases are TGTGCCAGCAGCTTAGGACTAGCGGGAGGGTGCACAGATACGCAGTATTTT. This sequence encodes CASSLGLAGGCTDTQYF.

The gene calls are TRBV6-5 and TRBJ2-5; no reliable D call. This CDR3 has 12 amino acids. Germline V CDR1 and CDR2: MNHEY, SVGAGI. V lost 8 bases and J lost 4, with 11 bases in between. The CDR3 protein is CASGPLGETQYF. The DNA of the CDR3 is TGTGCCAGCGGCCCCCTCGGAGAGACCCAGTACTTC.

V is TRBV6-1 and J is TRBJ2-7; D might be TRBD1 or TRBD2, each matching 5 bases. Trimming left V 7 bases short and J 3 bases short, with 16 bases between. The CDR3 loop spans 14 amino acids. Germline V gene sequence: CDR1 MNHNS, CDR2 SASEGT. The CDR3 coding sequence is TGTGCCAGCACCCCGGGACCCCGAGGCTACGAGCAGTACTTC. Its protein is CASTPGPRGYEQYF.

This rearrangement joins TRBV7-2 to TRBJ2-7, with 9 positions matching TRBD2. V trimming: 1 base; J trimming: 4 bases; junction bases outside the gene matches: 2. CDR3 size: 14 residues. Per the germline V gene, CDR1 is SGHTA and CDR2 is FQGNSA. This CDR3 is CASSLGGREYEQYF. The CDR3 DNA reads TGTGCCAGCAGCTTAGGCGGGAGGGAATACGAGCAGTACTTC.

The chain's CDR3 is CASSSVGGPYEQYF. In nucleotides, the CDR3 is TGTGCCAGCAGCTCAGTGGGCGGACCCTACGAGCAGTACTTC. The chain is built from TRBV7-2 and TRBJ2-7; no definite D call. Per germline, CDR1 SGHTA and CDR2 FQGNSA. CDR3 length: 14 amino acids. The germline V and J ends were trimmed by 4 bases and 2 bases, with 12 bases remaining between them. Full variable domain (missing parts from reference TRBV7-2 and TRBJ2-7): GAGVSQSPSNKVTEKGKDVELRCDPISGHTALYWYRQSLGQGLEFLIYFQGNSAPDKSGLPSDRFSAERTGGSVSTLTIQRTQQEDSAVYLCASSSVGGPYEQYFGPGTRLTVT.

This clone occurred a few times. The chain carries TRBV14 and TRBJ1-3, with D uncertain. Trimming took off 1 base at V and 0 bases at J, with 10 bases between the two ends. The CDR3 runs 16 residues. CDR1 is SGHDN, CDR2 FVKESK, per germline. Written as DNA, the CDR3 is TGTGCCAGCAGCCAAGGAGGTCGTTCCTCTGGAAACACCATATATTTT. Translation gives CASSQGGRSSGNTIYF.

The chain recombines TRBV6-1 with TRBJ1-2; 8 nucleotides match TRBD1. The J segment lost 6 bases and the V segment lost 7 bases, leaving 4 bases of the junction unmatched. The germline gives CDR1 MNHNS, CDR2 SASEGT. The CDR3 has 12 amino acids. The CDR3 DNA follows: TGTGCCAGCAATGGACAGGGCCATGGCTACACCTTC. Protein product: CASNGQGHGYTF.

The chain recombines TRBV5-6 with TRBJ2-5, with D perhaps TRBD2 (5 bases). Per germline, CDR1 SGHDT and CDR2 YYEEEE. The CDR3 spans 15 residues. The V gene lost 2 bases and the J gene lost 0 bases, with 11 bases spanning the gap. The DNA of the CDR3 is TGTGCCAGCAGCTTCGGAGGCGGGTACCAAGAGACCCAGTACTTC. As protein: CASSFGGGYQETQYF.

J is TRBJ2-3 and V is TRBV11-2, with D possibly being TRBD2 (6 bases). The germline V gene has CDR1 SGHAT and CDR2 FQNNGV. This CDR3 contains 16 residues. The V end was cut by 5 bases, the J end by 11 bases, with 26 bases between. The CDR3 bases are TGTGCCAGCAGCCTGATGACCGGGACTCTAGATAGGGGGCAGTATTTT. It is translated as CASSLMTGTLDRGQYF.

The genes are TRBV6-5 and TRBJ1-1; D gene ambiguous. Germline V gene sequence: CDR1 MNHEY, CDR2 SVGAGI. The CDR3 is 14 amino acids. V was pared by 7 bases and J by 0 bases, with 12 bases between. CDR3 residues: CASTPLAMNTEAFF. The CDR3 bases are TGTGCCAGCACTCCCCTCGCGATGAACACTGAAGCTTTCTTT.

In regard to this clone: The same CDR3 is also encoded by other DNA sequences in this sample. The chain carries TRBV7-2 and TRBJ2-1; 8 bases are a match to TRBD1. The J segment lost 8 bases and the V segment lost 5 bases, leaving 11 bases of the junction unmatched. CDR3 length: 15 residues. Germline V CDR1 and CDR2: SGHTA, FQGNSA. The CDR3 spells CASSGRTGTVDEQFF. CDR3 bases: TGTGCCAGCAGCGGGCGGACAGGGACGGTAGATGAGCAGTTCTTC.

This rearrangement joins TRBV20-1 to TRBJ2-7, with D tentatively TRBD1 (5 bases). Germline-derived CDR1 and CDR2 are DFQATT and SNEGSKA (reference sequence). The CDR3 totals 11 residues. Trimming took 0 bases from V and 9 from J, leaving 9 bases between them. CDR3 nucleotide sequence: TGCAGTGCTAGAGATGGTAGGGGGCAGTACTTC. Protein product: CSARDGRGQYF.

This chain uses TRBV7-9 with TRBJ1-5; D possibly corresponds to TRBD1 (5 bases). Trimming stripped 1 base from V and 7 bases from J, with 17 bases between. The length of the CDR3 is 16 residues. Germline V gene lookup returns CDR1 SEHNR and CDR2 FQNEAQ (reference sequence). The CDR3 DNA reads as TGTGCCAGCAGCTTAGTTGTTGGGGCTACCGGGCAGCCCCAGCATTTT. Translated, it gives CASSLVVGATGQPQHF. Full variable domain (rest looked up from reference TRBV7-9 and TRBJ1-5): DTGVSQNPRHKITKRGQNVTFRCDPISEHNRLYWYRQTLGQGPEFLTYFQNEAQLEKSRLLSDRFSAERPKGSFSTLEIQRTEQGDSAMYLCASSLVVGATGQPQHFGDGTRLSIL.

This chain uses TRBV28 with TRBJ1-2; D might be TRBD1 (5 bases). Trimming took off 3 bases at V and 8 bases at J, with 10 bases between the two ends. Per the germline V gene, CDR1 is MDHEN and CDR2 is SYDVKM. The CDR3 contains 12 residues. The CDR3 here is CASSFRGGGYTF. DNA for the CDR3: TGTGCCAGCAGTTTCCGGGGCGGCGGCTACACCTTC.

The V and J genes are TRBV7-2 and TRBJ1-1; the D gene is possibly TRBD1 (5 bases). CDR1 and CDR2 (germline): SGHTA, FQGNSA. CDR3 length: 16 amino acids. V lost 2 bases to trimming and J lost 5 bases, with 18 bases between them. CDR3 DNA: TGTGCCAGCAGCTTAAGGTTAAGGGGCCGGGGAACTGAAGCTTTCTTT. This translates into CASSLRLRGRGTEAFF.

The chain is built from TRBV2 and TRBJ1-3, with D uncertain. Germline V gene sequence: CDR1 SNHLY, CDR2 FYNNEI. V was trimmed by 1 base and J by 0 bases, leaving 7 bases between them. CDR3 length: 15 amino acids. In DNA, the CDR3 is TGTGCCAGCAGTGAAGGCCTACTCTCTGGAAACACCATATATTTT. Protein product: CASSEGLLSGNTIYF.